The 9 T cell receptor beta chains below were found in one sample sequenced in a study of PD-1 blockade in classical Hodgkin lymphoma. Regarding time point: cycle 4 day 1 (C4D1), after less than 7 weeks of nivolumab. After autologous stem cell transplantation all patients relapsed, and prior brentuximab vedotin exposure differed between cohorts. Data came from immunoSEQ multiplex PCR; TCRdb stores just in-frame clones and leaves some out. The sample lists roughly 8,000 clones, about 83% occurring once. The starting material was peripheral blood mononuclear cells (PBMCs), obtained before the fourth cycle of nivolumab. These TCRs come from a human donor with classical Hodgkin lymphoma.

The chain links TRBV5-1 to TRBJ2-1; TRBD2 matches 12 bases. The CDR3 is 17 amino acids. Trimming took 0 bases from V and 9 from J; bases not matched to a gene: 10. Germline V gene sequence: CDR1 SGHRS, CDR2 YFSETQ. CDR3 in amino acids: CASSLERTSGAVSEQFF. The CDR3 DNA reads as TGCGCCAGCAGCTTGGAAAGGACTAGCGGGGCGGTAAGTGAGCAGTTCTTC.

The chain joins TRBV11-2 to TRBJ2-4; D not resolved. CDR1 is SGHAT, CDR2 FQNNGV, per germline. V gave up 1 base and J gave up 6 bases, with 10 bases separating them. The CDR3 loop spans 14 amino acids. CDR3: CASSLGPGVNIQYF. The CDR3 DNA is TGTGCCAGCAGCTTAGGCCCCGGTGTAAACATTCAGTACTTC.

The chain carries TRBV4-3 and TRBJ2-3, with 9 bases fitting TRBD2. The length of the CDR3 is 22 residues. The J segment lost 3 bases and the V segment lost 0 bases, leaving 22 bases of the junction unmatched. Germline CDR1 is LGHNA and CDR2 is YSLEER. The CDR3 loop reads CASSQDTPAGGPGLFSTDTQYF. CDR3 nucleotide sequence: TGCGCCAGCAGCCAAGATACCCCAGCGGGAGGCCCCGGGCTTTTCTCAACAGATACGCAGTATTTT.

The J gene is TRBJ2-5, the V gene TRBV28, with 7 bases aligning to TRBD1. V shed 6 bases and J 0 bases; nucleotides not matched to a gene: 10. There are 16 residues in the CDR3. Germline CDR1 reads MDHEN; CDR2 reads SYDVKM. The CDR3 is CASSRRQGKYQETQYF. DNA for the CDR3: TGTGCCAGCAGCCGCCGACAGGGAAAGTACCAAGAGACCCAGTACTTC.

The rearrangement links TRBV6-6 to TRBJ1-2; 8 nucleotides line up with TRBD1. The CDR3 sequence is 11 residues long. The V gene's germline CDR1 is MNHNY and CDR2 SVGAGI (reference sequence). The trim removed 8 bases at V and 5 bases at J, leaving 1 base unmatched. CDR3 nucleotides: TGTGCCAGCTGGACAGGGTATGGCTACACCTTC. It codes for CASWTGYGYTF.

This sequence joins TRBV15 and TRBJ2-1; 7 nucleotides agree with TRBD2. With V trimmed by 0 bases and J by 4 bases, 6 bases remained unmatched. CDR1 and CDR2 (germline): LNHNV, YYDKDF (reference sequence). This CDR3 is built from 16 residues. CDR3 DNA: TGTGCCACCAGCAGAGATTTGGGGGGGAGATACAATGAGCAGTTCTTC. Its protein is CATSRDLGGRYNEQFF.

CDR3 amino acids: CASSPGIRNEQFF. The CDR3 DNA reads as TGTGCCAGCAGCCCCGGGATTCGGAATGAGCAGTTCTTC. The rearrangement uses TRBV5-8 and TRBJ2-1; D is possibly TRBD2 (5 bases). Trimming stripped 4 bases from V and 7 bases from J, with 12 bases between. The CDR3 contains 13 residues. Germline V gene data show CDR1 as SGHTS and CDR2 as YDEGEE.

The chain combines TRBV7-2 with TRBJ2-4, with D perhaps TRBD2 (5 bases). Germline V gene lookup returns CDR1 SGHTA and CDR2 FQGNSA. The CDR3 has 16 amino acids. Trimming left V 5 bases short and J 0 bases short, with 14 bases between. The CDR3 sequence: CASSPEANLAKNIQYF. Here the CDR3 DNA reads TGTGCCAGCAGCCCGGAGGCCAACTTAGCCAAAAACATTCAGTACTTC.

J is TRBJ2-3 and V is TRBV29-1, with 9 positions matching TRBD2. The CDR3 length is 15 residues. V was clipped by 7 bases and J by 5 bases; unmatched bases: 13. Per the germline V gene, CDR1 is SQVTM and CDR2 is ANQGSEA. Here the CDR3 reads CSGQASGMQGDTQYF. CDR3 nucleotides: TGCAGCGGGCAGGCTAGCGGGATGCAGGGAGATACGCAGTATTTT.